The 21 T cell receptor beta chains reported below all come from one sample, sequenced in a study of identical twins. TCRdb analysed the 5' RACE reads with MiXCR anew, one entry per CDR3 protein. The data show 400,000 to 500,000 distinct CDR3 sequences, with approximately 17% seen just once and 9.5% to 15% held by the top ten. The material sequenced was naive T cells sorted from blood. The source of these receptors is a man aged 50-59 years in good health.

This chain connects TRBV28 to TRBJ2-1; 13 positions match TRBD2. V was clipped by 6 bases and J by 1 base; unmatched bases: 9. The length of the CDR3 is 18 residues. Germline V gives CDR1 MDHEN, CDR2 SYDVKM. The CDR3: CASSSTSGRALSYNEQFF. The CDR3 bases are TGTGCCAGCAGCAGTACTAGCGGGAGGGCCCTGTCCTACAATGAGCAGTTCTTC.

Remarks on this clonotype: One end of the junction fails to match germline, which may point to a read error. V gene TRBV6-2 or TRBV6-3 combines with J gene TRBJ1-1, with D uncertain. The length of the CDR3 is 11 residues. The V gene's germline CDR1 is MNHEY and CDR2 SVGEGT. The CDR3 reads CASSQGPSHLF. The CDR3 coding sequence is TGTGCCAGCAGTCAAGGACCGTCGCATCTCTTT.

This chain links TRBV20-1 with TRBJ2-2; D is ambiguous. The V end lost 1 base, the J end lost 8 bases, and 29 bases lay between the germline ends. CDR1 and CDR2 from the germline V gene are DFQATT and SNEGSKA (reference sequence). This CDR3 is 19 amino acids long. The CDR3, as DNA: TGCAGTGCTAGAGCCGCGACCATCCCCTCCAACACCAGAACGGGGGAGCTGTTTTTT. Translation: CSARAATIPSNTRTGELFF.

This clonotype has at least ten counts. This sequence joins TRBV20-1 and TRBJ2-7; 9 nucleotides agree with TRBD1. This CDR3 spans 12 amino acids. The V segment lost 5 bases and the J segment 4 bases; nucleotides outside the gene matches: 3. The germline gives CDR1 DFQATT, CDR2 SNEGSKA (reference sequence). The CDR3 DNA sequence: TGCAGTGCTGTGGGACAGGGTTACGAGCAGTACTTC. It translates to CSAVGQGYEQYF.

This clonotype has only a few counts. The chain couples TRBV30 to TRBJ2-1; the D is unclear. The V gene's germline CDR1 is GTSNPN and CDR2 SVGIG (reference sequence). V was pared by 5 bases and J by 7 bases, with 15 bases between. The CDR3 sequence is 13 residues long. The CDR3 nucleotides read TGTGCCTGGTCTCCATACCTTCGGAATGAGCAGTTCTTC. It specifies CAWSPYLRNEQFF.

J is TRBJ2-1 and V is TRBV4-3, with D tentatively TRBD1 (6 bases). The ends were cut back, 2 bases at V and 5 bases at J, with 16 bases in the middle. CDR1 and CDR2 from the germline V gene are LGHNA and YSLEER. The CDR3 extends over 16 amino acids. The CDR3 nucleotides read TGCGCCAGCAGCCAAAACTGGGGGCCGAGTAACAATGAGCAGTTCTTC. Translating gives CASSQNWGPSNNEQFF.

At least ten counts were recorded for this clonotype. V and J are TRBV4-3 and TRBJ2-1, with D perhaps being TRBD1 or TRBD2 (5 bases each). There are 14 residues in the CDR3. The V end was cut by 2 bases, the J end by 4 bases, with 9 bases between. Germline V CDR1 and CDR2: LGHNA, YSLEER. The CDR3 loop is CASSQWDGYNEQFF. The CDR3 nucleotides read TGCGCCAGCAGCCAATGGGACGGATACAATGAGCAGTTCTTC.

The sample holds many counts of this clonotype. V gene TRBV27 combines with J gene TRBJ2-7, with D possibly matching TRBD2 (6 bases). The CDR3 totals 15 residues. V was shortened by 2 bases and J by 3 bases, with 14 bases between the two germline ends. Germline lookup yields CDR1 MNHEY and CDR2 SMNVEV (reference sequence). The CDR3 loop is CASSLNPGVHYEQYF. CDR3 bases: TGTGCCAGCAGTTTAAATCCGGGGGTCCACTACGAGCAGTACTTC.

The chain is built from TRBV3-1 and TRBJ2-5; weak D call: TRBD1 (6 bases). V gave up 4 bases and J gave up 3 bases, with 15 bases separating them. This CDR3 region has 15 residues. CDR1 is LGHDT, CDR2 YNNKEL, per germline (reference sequence). The CDR3 bases are TGTGCCAGCAGCCTCTCCACAGGGTCTAAAGAGACCCAGTACTTC. It is translated as CASSLSTGSKETQYF.

The V call is TRBV7-2, the J call TRBJ1-1; 12 bases map to TRBD1. In germline, CDR1 is SGHTA, CDR2 FQGNSA. J was trimmed by 9 bases and V by 5 bases; bases with no gene match: 7. The length of the CDR3 is 14 residues. The CDR3, as DNA: TGTGCCAGCAGCCCGAGGGGGACAGGGGGCAAAGCTTTCTTT. Translated, it gives CASSPRGTGGKAFF.

The rearrangement links TRBV6-2 or TRBV6-3 to TRBJ2-5; weak D call: TRBD2 (6 bases). V dropped 5 bases and J dropped 2 bases, with 15 bases sitting between them. The CDR3 length is 15 residues. Germline V CDR1 and CDR2: MNHEY, SVGEGT. CDR3 nucleotide sequence: TGTGCCAGCAGTAGCCCGGGACTGTCACAAGAGACCCAGTACTTC. Encoded protein: CASSSPGLSQETQYF.

The chain is built from TRBV7-2 and TRBJ1-5; D unresolved. The CDR3 covers 14 residues. Germline-derived CDR1 and CDR2 are SGHTA and FQGNSA. V dropped 0 bases and J dropped 7 bases, with 10 bases sitting between them. CDR3: CASSLAPTRQPQHF. The CDR3 nucleotides read TGTGCCAGCAGCTTAGCTCCAACCAGACAGCCCCAGCATTTT.

Many counts were recorded for this clonotype. The rearrangement uses TRBV6-1 and TRBJ2-5; D gene uncertain. This CDR3 has 13 amino acids. Germline V CDR1 and CDR2: MNHNS, SASEGT. Trimming removed 9 bases at V and 2 bases at J, with 13 bases between. The CDR3 loop is CASGRRIQETQYF. The CDR3, as DNA: TGTGCCAGTGGACGACGGATACAAGAGACCCAGTACTTC.

This clonotype showed up just a few times. This chain uses TRBV24-1 with TRBJ2-3; the D is unclear. V was shortened by 4 bases and J by 7 bases, with 11 bases between the two germline ends. This CDR3 is built from 13 residues. CDR1 and CDR2 (germline): KGHDR, SFDVKD. Here the CDR3 reads CATSEFLGYTQYF. The CDR3 DNA sequence: TGTGCCACCAGTGAGTTCCTCGGGTATACGCAGTATTTT.

The V gene is TRBV3-1, the J gene TRBJ2-5; 12 bases match TRBD1. V was pared by 2 bases and J by 4 bases, with 5 bases of the junction left unmatched. The CDR3 contains 16 residues. Germline V CDR1 and CDR2: LGHDT, YNNKEL (reference sequence). DNA for the CDR3: TGTGCCAGCAGCCAAAGAGAGGGACAGGGGGCAGAGACCCAGTACTTC. Its translation is CASSQREGQGAETQYF.

The V and J genes are TRBV5-1 and TRBJ1-5; D unresolved. CDR1 and CDR2 from the germline V gene are SGHRS and YFSETQ. Deletions cut 7 bases from V and 0 bases from J, with 8 bases between. The CDR3 length is 13 residues. In DNA form, the CDR3 reads TGCGCCAGCGCTTCTGATAGCAATCAGCCCCAGCATTTT. It codes for CASASDSNQPQHF. The whole variable domain, filled in from reference TRBV5-1 and TRBJ1-5, reads KAGVTQTPRYLIKTRGQQVTLSCSPISGHRSVSWYQQTPGQGLQFLFEYFSETQRNKGNFPGRFSGRQFSNSRSEMNVSTLELGDSALYLCASASDSNQPQHFGDGTRLSIL.

The rearrangement links TRBV29-1 to TRBJ2-3, with 7 bases aligning to TRBD2. The CDR3 runs 14 residues. Germline assignment: CDR1 SQVTM and CDR2 ANQGSEA. Germline trimming cut 5 bases from V and 3 bases from J; bases unmatched to any gene: 8. The CDR3 sequence is CSVSGLADTDTQYF. In nucleotides, the CDR3 is TGCAGCGTTTCGGGCCTAGCGGATACAGATACGCAGTATTTT.

This clonotype was observed a handful of times. J is TRBJ2-3 and V is TRBV20-1; D is perhaps TRBD2 (6 bases). V was cut by 0 bases and J by 6 bases, with 16 bases left in between. Germline V gene data show CDR1 as DFQATT and CDR2 as SNEGSKA (reference sequence). The CDR3 runs to 15 residues. CDR3 DNA sequence: TGCAGTGCTAGAGACGGGGGACTTGGGTCTGATACGCAGTATTTT. Protein product: CSARDGGLGSDTQYF.

V is TRBV6-1 and J is TRBJ1-2; D gene ambiguous. The CDR3 is 15 residues long. Germline assignment: CDR1 MNHNS and CDR2 SASEGT. The V gene lost 5 bases and the J gene lost 0 bases, with 13 bases spanning the gap. CDR3 coding DNA: TGTGCCAGCAGTACGAGACATAGCCCTAACTATGGCTACACCTTC. Translated, it gives CASSTRHSPNYGYTF.

This clonotype appeared many times. The rearrangement links TRBV15 to TRBJ2-3; 8 bases agree with TRBD1. This CDR3 is 14 amino acids long. J lost 0 bases, V lost 10 bases, and 6 bases had no gene match. The germline V gene has CDR1 LNHNV and CDR2 YYDKDF (reference sequence). The CDR3 DNA follows: TGTGCCAGCGGGGACAGGATGAGCACAGATACGCAGTATTTT. Its translation: CASGDRMSTDTQYF.

The sample holds a few counts of this clonotype. The chain combines TRBV4-3 with TRBJ1-1; no reliable D call. Trimming took 4 bases from V and 1 from J, leaving 10 bases between them. Looked up from germline, CDR1 is LGHNA and CDR2 is YSLEER. The length of the CDR3 is 14 residues. DNA for the CDR3: TGCGCCAGCAGCCCTAAAGTGGGGAACACTGAAGCTTTCTTT. Its translation: CASSPKVGNTEAFF.